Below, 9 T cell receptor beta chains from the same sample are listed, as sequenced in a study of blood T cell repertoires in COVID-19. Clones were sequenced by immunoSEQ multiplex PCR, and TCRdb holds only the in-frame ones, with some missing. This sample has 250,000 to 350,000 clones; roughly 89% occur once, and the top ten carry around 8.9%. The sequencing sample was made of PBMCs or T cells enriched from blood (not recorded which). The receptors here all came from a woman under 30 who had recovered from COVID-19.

In nucleotides, the CDR3 is TGTGCCAGCAGTCCACGGCGGACAGTACAAGAGACCCAGTACTTC. Its protein product is CASSPRRTVQETQYF. The chain carries TRBV27 and TRBJ2-5; D perhaps matches TRBD1 (6 bases). CDR1 and CDR2 (germline): MNHEY, SMNVEV (reference sequence). Trimming left V 5 bases short and J 2 bases short, with 15 bases between. CDR3 length: 15 amino acids.

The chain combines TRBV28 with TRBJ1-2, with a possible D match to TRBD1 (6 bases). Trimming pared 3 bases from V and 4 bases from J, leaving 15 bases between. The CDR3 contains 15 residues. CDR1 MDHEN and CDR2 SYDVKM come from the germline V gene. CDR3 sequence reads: CASSFGTSMIYGYTF. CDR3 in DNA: TGTGCCAGCAGTTTCGGGACATCAATGATCTATGGCTACACCTTC.

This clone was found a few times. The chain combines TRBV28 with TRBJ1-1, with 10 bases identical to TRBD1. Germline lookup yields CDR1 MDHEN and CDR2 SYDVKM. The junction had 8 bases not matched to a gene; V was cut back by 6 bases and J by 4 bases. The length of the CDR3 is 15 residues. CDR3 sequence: CASSRDRGLGTEAFF. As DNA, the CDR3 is TGTGCCAGCAGCCGGGACAGGGGTTTAGGCACTGAAGCTTTCTTT.

CDR3 amino acids: CASRGHSEQPQHF. DNA of the CDR3: TGTGCCAGCAGGGGACATAGTGAACAGCCCCAGCATTTT. This sequence joins TRBV12-3 or TRBV12-4 and TRBJ1-5, with D perhaps TRBD1 (6 bases). Trimming left V 6 bases short and J 7 bases short, with 13 bases between. The CDR3 loop spans 13 amino acids.

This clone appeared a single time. CDR3 nucleotides: TGTGCCAGCAGCTTAAGACAGGGCTCTGGAAACACCATATATTTT. It encodes CASSLRQGSGNTIYF. The V gene is TRBV5-5, the J gene TRBJ1-3, with 7 positions matching TRBD1. This CDR3 comprises 15 residues. With V trimmed by 2 bases and J by 0 bases, 2 bases remained unmatched. The germline gives CDR1 SGHKS, CDR2 YYEKEE (reference sequence).

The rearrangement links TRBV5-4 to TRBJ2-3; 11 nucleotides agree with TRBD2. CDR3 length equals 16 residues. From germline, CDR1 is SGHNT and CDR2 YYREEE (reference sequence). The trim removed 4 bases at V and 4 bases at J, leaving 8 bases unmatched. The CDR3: CASSLWLAGGADTQYF. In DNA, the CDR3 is TGTGCCAGCAGCCTGTGGTTAGCGGGAGGGGCAGATACGCAGTATTTT. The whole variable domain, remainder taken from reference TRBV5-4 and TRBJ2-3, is ETGVTQSPTHLIKTRGQQVTLRCSSQSGHNTVSWYQQALGQGPQFIFQYYREEENGRGNFPPRFSGLQFPNYSSELNVNALELDDSALYLCASSLWLAGGADTQYFGPGTRLTVL.

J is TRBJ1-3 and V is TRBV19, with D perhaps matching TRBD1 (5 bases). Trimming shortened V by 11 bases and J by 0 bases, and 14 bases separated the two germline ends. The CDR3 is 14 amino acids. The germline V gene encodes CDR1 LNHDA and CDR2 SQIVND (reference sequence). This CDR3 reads CASAQGTSGNTIYF. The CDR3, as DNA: TGTGCCTCCGCCCAGGGTACCTCTGGAAACACCATATATTTT.

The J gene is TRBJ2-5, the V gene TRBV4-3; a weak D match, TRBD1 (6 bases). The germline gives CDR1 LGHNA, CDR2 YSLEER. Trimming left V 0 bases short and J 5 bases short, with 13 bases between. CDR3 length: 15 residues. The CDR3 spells CASSQDPEGVETQYF. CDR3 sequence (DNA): TGCGCCAGCAGCCAAGATCCTGAGGGGGTGGAGACCCAGTACTTC.

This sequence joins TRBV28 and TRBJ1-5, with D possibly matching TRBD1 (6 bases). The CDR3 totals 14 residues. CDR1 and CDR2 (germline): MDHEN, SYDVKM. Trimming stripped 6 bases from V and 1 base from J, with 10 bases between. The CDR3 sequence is CASSTGTSNQPQHF. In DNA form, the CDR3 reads TGTGCCAGCAGCACCGGGACAAGCAATCAGCCCCAGCATTTT.